This TCR beta chain is drawn from a study of blood T cell repertoires in COVID-19. Study at large: The study drew acute and convalescent COVID-19 samples from the United States, Italy and Spain.

Original processing notes: Amplification of reference gene primers provided the estimated nucleated cell counts. The protocol was immunoSEQ multiplex PCR, while the TCRdb copy is restricted to in-frame clones and leaves out a portion. V and J calls and clone size are as listed in that table; D and trimming were resolved from the DNA. The sample includes some 380,000 clones, 81% of them seen just once. Sequencing was done on a sample of peripheral blood. The TCR comes from a human donor with acute or convalescent COVID-19. The donor label of this sample is uncertain.

As DNA, the CDR3 is TGTGCCAGCAGTTCCGGGACTAGAGGATCCGGGGAGCTGTTTTTT. This encodes CASSSGTRGSGELFF. V usage is TRBV6-5 and J usage is TRBJ2-2, with 8 bases matching TRBD2. The V and J ends lost 4 bases and 6 bases, in that order; junction bases with no gene match: 7. Germline-derived CDR1 and CDR2 are MNHEY and SVGAGI. There are 15 residues in the CDR3.